Listed below are T cell receptor beta chains from one sample, sequenced in a study of T cells in Graves' hyperthyroidism and ophthalmopathy. Via MiXCR, TCRdb re-called the multiplex PCR reads, giving one row per CDR3 protein. The table records 45,000 or so distinct CDR3 sequences, over 45% of them present only once. Material: peripheral blood or thyroid tissue (not recorded which). The receptor source for this set is a woman aged 45-65 years with Graves' hyperthyroidism. CDR3s include the opening cysteine and the closing phenylalanine or tryptophan. Fields, in order: V gene, J gene, clone size, CDR3 protein. Expanded clones are given a class, and other clones once, few, many or no size at all.

>TRBV20-1|TRBJ2-5|-
CSARSGRMETQYF
>TRBV20-1|TRBJ1-4|-
CSARRADRGREAEKLFF
>TRBV5-1|TRBJ1-5|-
CASSTRDSGRYGNQPQHF
>TRBV2|TRBJ1-2|once
CVSTRVAGCTF
>TRBV20-1|TRBJ2-2|-
CSARSGSENTGELSF
>TRBV29-1|TRBJ1-2|-
CSVAVDGTAGYGYTF
>TRBV28|TRBJ1-3|many
CASRRDGVSGNTIYF
>TRBV10-3|TRBJ1-2|many
CAIRAAGGYGYTF
>TRBV15|TRBJ2-7|many
CATSSGQTYEQYF
>TRBV10-3|TRBJ2-5|-
CAISALSSGREETQYF
>TRBV29-1|TRBJ1-1|many
CSLEKQRNTEAFF
>TRBV13|TRBJ1-1|-
CASSLRGSSNTEAFF
>TRBV6-1|TRBJ1-5|-
CASRWTGASNQPQHF
>TRBV15|TRBJ2-1|-
CATLSGSEGNEQFF
>TRBV7-6|TRBJ1-3|-
CASSLVAGVTGNTIYF
>TRBV18|TRBJ2-7|many
CASSPNSDEQYF
>TRBV5-1|TRBJ2-5|-
CASSGRQGAADETQYF
>TRBV6-2/TRBV6-3|TRBJ2-3|many
CASSYWDREDTQYF
>TRBV9|TRBJ1-6|-
CASSLVAGRRNSPLHF
>TRBV20-1|TRBJ2-5|-
CSARAEETQYF
>TRBV3-1|TRBJ1-2|many
CASSPSLGTGYGYTF
>TRBV10-3|TRBJ1-2|-
CARSLGVEYGYTF
>TRBV12-3/TRBV12-4|TRBJ1-4|many
CASRLTRGGQVSEKLFF
>TRBV9|TRBJ2-7|-
CASRDLAGVREQYF
>TRBV7-2|TRBJ2-2|many
CASSPRTVTTGELFF
>TRBV27|TRBJ1-5|many
CASSLLANQPQHF
>TRBV18|TRBJ2-7|-
CASSPTRDTYEQYF
>TRBV20-1|TRBJ1-2|few
CSAWTGGDYGYTF
>TRBV11-1|TRBJ1-1|many
CASSRVPGQGWNTEAFF
>TRBV27|TRBJ1-1|-
CASSLLPGNTEAFF
>TRBV15|TRBJ2-1|-
CATSRATGLGGEQFF
>TRBV15|TRBJ1-1|-
CATSAQGGDTEAFF
>TRBV7-2|TRBJ2-5|-
CASSFYICSADDRGTLSSLETQYF
>TRBV6-6|TRBJ2-5|many
CASRGTYETQYF
>TRBV7-9|TRBJ2-7|-
CASSFDREAYEQYF
>TRBV11-1|TRBJ2-3|-
CASSLRVYCVTSVQWVTRYF
>TRBV4-1|TRBJ2-7|many
CASSQTPGVAGVGEQYF
>TRBV7-9|TRBJ2-5|-
CASSQEGRGETQHF
>TRBV7-2|TRBJ1-5|-
CATTTGGVQPQHF
>TRBV20-1|TRBJ2-3|many
CSASHTDTQYF